What follows are 2 T cell receptor beta chains derived from one specimen sequenced in a study of cytomegalovirus exposure and HLA in healthy donors. The repertoire was sequenced with immunoSEQ multiplex PCR; TCRdb's copy has only in-frame clones and lacks some. The data contain roughly 200,000 clones, roughly nine tenths of them singletons. Sequencing was performed on PBMCs. These receptors all stem from a young man in good health and CMV-seropositive.

This clone was seen a handful of times. The chain has TRBV27 and TRBJ1-1; D remains ambiguous. The CDR3 has 14 residues. V shed 0 bases and J shed 1 base, with 6 bases lying between them. Germline loops: CDR1 MNHEY, CDR2 SMNVEV (reference sequence). The CDR3 here is CASSLSRGNTEAFF. The CDR3 nucleotides read TGTGCCAGCAGTTTATCCCGGGGGAACACTGAAGCTTTCTTT.

The CDR3 is CASSYEHRGYNSPLHF. DNA for the CDR3: TGTGCCAGCAGTTACGAACACAGGGGCTATAATTCACCCCTCCACTTT. The genes are TRBV6-5 and TRBJ1-6, with 7 bases matching TRBD1. There are 16 residues in the CDR3. V dropped 2 bases and J dropped 3; count of bases not matched to a gene: 4. In germline, CDR1 is MNHEY, CDR2 SVGAGI.